This is a list of T cell receptor beta chains from one sample in a study of PD-L1 blockade in urothelial cancer. The protocol was immunoSEQ multiplex PCR, while the TCRdb copy is restricted to in-frame clones and leaves out a portion. Of under 70,000 clones listed, approximately 83% are singletons. Sequences were derived from PBMCs, sampled around atezolizumab (anti-PD-L1) treatment. These receptor sequences come from a man between 65 and 85 years old with urothelial cancer. CDR3s leave out the opening cysteine and the closing phenylalanine or tryptophan. Clone size appears in some rows only: once, few, many, or a class for an expanded clone.

abundance	j_gene	v_gene	CDR3aa
NA	TRBJ2-1	TRBV5-1	ASSLGQGLHNEQF
NA	TRBJ1-1	TRBV28	ASSFGGQGNTEAF
NA	TRBJ2-3	TRBV29-1	SVAGDDRYAY
NA	TRBJ2-1	TRBV19	ASSVARANEQF
NA	TRBJ1-5	TRBV28	ASSLAGFGPQH
NA	TRBJ2-3	TRBV29-1	SVVRGLHTDTQY
NA	TRBJ1-2	TRBV5-1	ASSLASGEGYT
NA	TRBJ2-5	TRBV6-4	ASSELAGDLETQY
NA	TRBJ2-7	TRBV19	ASSRDTPYEQY
once	TRBJ1-1	TRBV7-9	ASSSIASNTEAF
NA	TRBJ2-1	TRBV11-2	ASSLVSGTYNEQF
NA	TRBJ2-3	TRBV6-5	ASSRQGSSTDTQY
once	TRBJ2-2	TRBV18	ASRTGGNTGELF
NA	NA	TRBV4-2	ASSPLVGLAGGGSYEQY
NA	TRBJ1-1	TRBV6-5	ATSTVNTEAF
medium-sized	TRBJ1-1	TRBV4-1	ASSQVGDHEAF
NA	TRBJ2-2	TRBV7-8	ASSLGLPNTGELF
NA	TRBJ2-3	TRBV9	ASSVGVGGRTRYAY
NA	TRBJ1-4	TRBV7-9	ASSLGPIGGDEKLF
NA	TRBJ2-7	TRBV6-1	ASNIWDRGPYEQY
NA	TRBJ2-7	TRBV2	ASSQTGTGVYEQY
NA	TRBJ1-2	TRBV11-2	ASSEIVGYT